These T cell receptor beta chains were read from a single sample in a study of vaccination and CD4 T cells after COVID-19. Antigen specificity for these receptors is unknown. TCRdb redid the calling of the PCR reads with MiXCR, one entry per CDR3 protein. The data contain approximately 15,000 distinct CDR3 sequences, approximately 54% of them singletons. Specimen: CD4+ T cells from blood, cultured in vitro. These receptors all stem from a human donor who had recovered from COVID-19. Both conserved end residues are part of each CDR3. A D gene is named only where the DNA matches it firmly. Some rows have no size entry. The others give once, few or many, or a class for an expanded clone.

clone_size	d_call	v_call	j_call	cdr3_nt	cdr3_aa
few	.	TRBV7-9	TRBJ1-5	TGTGCCAGCAGCTTTTCCGGGGGCAATCAGCCCCAGCATTTT	CASSFSGGNQPQHF
.	TRBD1	TRBV6-2/TRBV6-3	TRBJ2-7	TGTGCCAGCATCAAGGGGGGACAGGGGGCGAAGGAGCAGTACTTC	CASIKGGQGAKEQYF
.	.	TRBV27	TRBJ2-5	TGTGCCAGCAGCCGCGAGGGGACCCAGTACTTC	CASSREGTQYF
.	TRBD2	TRBV20-1	TRBJ2-3	TGCAGTGCTAGAGATGCGGGGGGGACTAGCGGGAGCGCAGATACGCAGTATTTT	CSARDAGGTSGSADTQYF
.	TRBD2	TRBV20-1	TRBJ2-3	TGCAGTGCCAGGACTAGCGGGAGGGGTGGGACAGATACGCAGTATTTT	CSARTSGRGGTDTQYF
few	.	TRBV10-3	TRBJ2-2	TGTGCCATCAGTGGGACGGTGGGTAGCACCGGGGAGCTGTTTTTT	CAISGTVGSTGELFF
.	.	TRBV4-3	TRBJ1-5	TGCGCCAGCAGCCAAGATCGGGGTCAGCCCCAGCATTTT	CASSQDRGQPQHF
few	.	TRBV20-1	TRBJ1-2	TGCAGTGCTAGAGACGCGGGGAAGGCTAATGGCTACACCTTC	CSARDAGKANGYTF
.	TRBD1	TRBV28	TRBJ2-5	TGTGCCAGCAGTTTTGGCCCAGAGGAACAGGGGGAGACCCAGTACTTC	CASSFGPEEQGETQYF
.	.	TRBV20-1	TRBJ1-2	TGCAGTGCTAGAGATAGCCTGGGATATGGCTACACCTTC	CSARDSLGYGYTF
.	TRBD1	TRBV7-8	TRBJ1-5	TGTGCCAGCAGCTCCCTAGACAGGGAGGGACAGCCCCAGCATTTT	CASSSLDREGQPQHF
.	.	TRBV10-2	TRBJ1-1	TGCGCCAGCAGTGAGAGGGTCATGAACACTGAAGCTTTCTTT	CASSERVMNTEAFF
.	.	TRBV15	TRBJ2-3	TGTGCCACCAGCAGAGATCAAACAGCAGATACGCAGTATTTT	CATSRDQTADTQYF
.	.	TRBV11-2	TRBJ2-7	TGTGCCAGCAGCTTAGGCCCCGGGTCGGGGGAGCAGTACTTC	CASSLGPGSGEQYF
.	.	TRBV28	TRBJ1-4	TGTGCCAGCAGTTTAGCACAGATTGATGAAAAACTGTTTTTT	CASSLAQIDEKLFF
once	.	TRBV28	TRBJ1-5	TGTGCCAGCAGTTTATATAGGGGGGGCGGTCAGCCCCAGCATTTT	CASSLYRGGGQPQHF
.	.	TRBV30	TRBJ1-2	TGTGCCTCCACCCACTTCAGATCAACTAAGGGCTACACCTTC	CASTHFRSTKGYTF
few	TRBD2	TRBV6-2/TRBV6-3	TRBJ2-1	TGTGCCAGCAGTTTTGGGGGGGGGGACTTCTACAATGAGCAGTTCTTC	CASSFGGGDFYNEQFF
.	.	TRBV10-3	TRBJ1-5	TGTGCCATCAGTCCCGTTCGAGGGGGACCAAATCAGCCCCAGCATTTT	CAISPVRGGPNQPQHF
few	.	TRBV20-1	TRBJ1-1	TGCAGTGCTAGAAATGGAGGGTGGAACACTGAAGCTTTCTTT	CSARNGGWNTEAFF
medium-sized	.	TRBV20-1	TRBJ1-1	TGCAGTGCCCCAGGACAGCTTGAAGCTTTCTTT	CSAPGQLEAFF
.	TRBD1	TRBV7-9	TRBJ2-7	TGTGCCAGCAGCCCGACAGGGGTTCGTACCTACGAGCAGTACTTC	CASSPTGVRTYEQYF
.	.	TRBV6-5	TRBJ1-1	TGTGCCAGCAGTTCCCCTCAATGGGGGACTGAAGCTTTCTTT	CASSSPQWGTEAFF
few	TRBD2	TRBV28	TRBJ2-7	TGTGCCAGCAGTTCCCGACTAGCGCGTACCTACGAGCAGTACTTC	CASSSRLARTYEQYF
.	.	TRBV28	TRBJ1-5	TGTGCCAGCAACTCCCGGGCAGGGGTTCAGCCCCAGCATTTT	CASNSRAGVQPQHF
few	.	TRBV2	TRBJ1-1	TGTGCCAGCAGTGCTTCAGGGGTACTGAACACTGAAGCTTTCTTT	CASSASGVLNTEAFF
.	TRBD1	TRBV20-1	TRBJ1-5	TGCAGTGCAAGAGATCGACAGGGCGATCAGCCCCAGCATTTT	CSARDRQGDQPQHF
.	TRBD2	TRBV7-9	TRBJ2-3	TGTGCCAGCAGCCCATGGACTAGCGACACAGATACGCAGTATTTT	CASSPWTSDTDTQYF
.	.	TRBV7-8	TRBJ2-5	TGTGCCAGCAGCCCGACTATTCAAGAGACCCAGTACTTC	CASSPTIQETQYF
.	.	TRBV12-3/TRBV12-4	TRBJ2-7	TGTGCCAGCAGTTTAGACGTCTACGAGCAGTACTTC	CASSLDVYEQYF
.	.	TRBV27	TRBJ2-7	TGTGCCAGCAGTCCGGGGACGGGTAGCTCCTACGAGCAGTACTTC	CASSPGTGSSYEQYF
few	.	TRBV7-8	TRBJ1-2	TGTGCCAGCAGCCCCCGCAGGGACTATGGCTACACCTTC	CASSPRRDYGYTF
.	TRBD1	TRBV18	TRBJ1-5	TGTGCCAGCTCACACGGACAGGGGATGAGGAGGAATCAGCCCCAGCATTTT	CASSHGQGMRRNQPQHF
.	.	TRBV20-1	TRBJ2-7	TGCAGTGCCATTTCCCTAATAGGGGAGCAGTACTTC	CSAISLIGEQYF
.	.	TRBV12-3/TRBV12-4	TRBJ2-7	TGTGCCAGCAGCCCCGCGGGCCTCTCCTACGAGCAGTACTTC	CASSPAGLSYEQYF
.	.	TRBV19	TRBJ2-7	TGTGCCAGTAGTGACCGACAGTTGCTCAACCACGAGCAGTACTTC	CASSDRQLLNHEQYF
.	TRBD2	TRBV27	TRBJ2-1	TGTGCCAGCAGTTTTCTAGCGGGAGGAGGAAATGAGCAGTTCTTC	CASSFLAGGGNEQFF
.	.	TRBV5-1	TRBJ1-2	TGCGCCAGCAGCTTTAACAGGGTAGCTAACTATGGCTACACCTTC	CASSFNRVANYGYTF
.	TRBD2	TRBV20-1	TRBJ2-1	TGCAGTGCTAGAGAAACTAGCGGGATCAGTGAGCAGTTCTTC	CSARETSGISEQFF
.	.	TRBV28	TRBJ2-2	TGTGCCAGCAGCACACCGGGACCCATCGGGGAGCTGTTTTTT	CASSTPGPIGELFF
.	.	TRBV9	TRBJ2-3	TGTGCCAGCAGCGTAGTTGGGGCGGACACAGATACGCAGTATTTT	CASSVVGADTDTQYF
.	.	TRBV5-1	TRBJ2-7	TGCGCCAGCAGGACGGGGCAGGATGGGTCCTACGAGCAGTACTTC	CASRTGQDGSYEQYF